The T cell receptor (beta chain) described here comes from a study of blood T cell repertoires in COVID-19. Generated by immunoSEQ multiplex PCR, the TCRdb table keeps only in-frame clones and is missing some. The table lists approximately 50,000 clones, 70% to 85% of them singletons, with about 6.1% in the top ten. The age range of participants was 18 to 89 years, with residence in around 22 US areas. Assignment of participants to cohorts was predicated upon participant-reported clinical history. This CDR3 has 15 amino acids. The V gene's germline CDR1 is SGHRS and CDR2 YFSETQ. Trimming took off 0 bases at V and 4 bases at J, with 11 bases between the two ends.

The V call is TRBV5-1, the J call TRBJ1-5; TRBD1 is a possible D gene (6 bases). The TCR was taken from a woman in her 50s with acute COVID-19. Sequencing input: PBMCs or T cells enriched from blood (not recorded which). The CDR3, as DNA: TGCGCCAGCAGCTTGGATGGACAGAGTAATCAGCCCCAGCATTTT. It specifies CASSLDGQSNQPQHF.